This T cell receptor (beta chain) was identified in a study of blood T cell repertoires in COVID-19. Methods used by the authors: Reference gene primer amplification in the assay estimated nucleated cell counts. The method was immunoSEQ multiplex PCR; TCRdb's version includes in-frame clones alone and lacks a portion of them. V and J calls and clone size are copied from that table; D and trimming were computed from the DNA. The sample contains around 120,000 clones, 60% to 85% of which appear only once. The CDR3 spans 14 residues. CDR1 is SEHNR, CDR2 FQNEAQ, per germline (reference sequence). The germline V and J ends were trimmed by 2 bases and 1 base, with 9 bases remaining between them.

Sequenced: peripheral blood. The TCR was taken from a man between 70 and 80 years old with acute or convalescent COVID-19. The V gene is TRBV7-9, the J gene TRBJ2-7; D gene ambiguous. CDR3 residues: CASSLSADSYEQYF. CDR3 sequence (DNA): TGTGCCAGCAGCTTATCTGCAGATTCCTACGAGCAGTACTTC.